This T cell receptor beta chain was found in a study of early T cells in non-severe SARS-CoV-2 infection. Study-level results: In VDJdb matching, anti-spike CD8 responses were favored while private and CD4 specificities went missing.

Trimming shortened V by 10 bases and J by 2 bases, and 14 bases separated the two germline ends. This CDR3 spans 14 amino acids. A note on this clonotype: What it binds is unknown.

Via MiXCR, TCRdb re-called the 5' RACE reads, giving one row per CDR3 protein. The sample has roughly 34,000 distinct CDR3 sequences, around 6.9% seen once. This receptor was obtained from an adult who was a healthcare worker with PCR-confirmed SARS-CoV-2 infection or an uninfected control (not recorded which). V usage is TRBV12-3 or TRBV12-4 and J usage is TRBJ2-2, with a tentative D call TRBD2 (6 bases). This material consisted of whole blood, taken at baseline. CDR3 bases: TGTGCCACGGCTAGCGACACAAACACCGGGGAGCTGTTTTTT. Translating it yields CATASDTNTGELFF.